This T cell receptor beta chain was profiled in a study of blood T cell repertoires in COVID-19. Whole-study context: Acute and convalescent COVID-19 samples came from the United States, Italy and Spain. T cells, B-cell-depleted T cells, or PBMCs supplied cDNA or gDNA.

CDR1 and CDR2 (germline): MNHEY, SMNVEV (reference sequence). V gave up 8 bases and J gave up 7 bases; unmatched junction bases: 7. The CDR3 is 13 amino acids. Original methodology: Quantification of nucleated cells was approximated via reference gene primer amplification. The protocol was immunoSEQ multiplex PCR, while the TCRdb copy is restricted to in-frame clones and leaves out a portion. V and J calls and clone size are copied from that table; D and trimming were computed from the DNA. The sample consists of some 29,000 clones, 76% of them appearing once. The V gene is TRBV27, the J gene TRBJ2-3; 9 nucleotides agree with TRBD1. This TCR was sampled from a man between 65 and 85 years old with acute or convalescent COVID-19. The sample taken for sequencing was peripheral blood. CDR3 loop: CASSGTGTYTQYF. The CDR3 DNA reads TGTGCCAGCTCCGGGACAGGGACATATACGCAGTATTTT.